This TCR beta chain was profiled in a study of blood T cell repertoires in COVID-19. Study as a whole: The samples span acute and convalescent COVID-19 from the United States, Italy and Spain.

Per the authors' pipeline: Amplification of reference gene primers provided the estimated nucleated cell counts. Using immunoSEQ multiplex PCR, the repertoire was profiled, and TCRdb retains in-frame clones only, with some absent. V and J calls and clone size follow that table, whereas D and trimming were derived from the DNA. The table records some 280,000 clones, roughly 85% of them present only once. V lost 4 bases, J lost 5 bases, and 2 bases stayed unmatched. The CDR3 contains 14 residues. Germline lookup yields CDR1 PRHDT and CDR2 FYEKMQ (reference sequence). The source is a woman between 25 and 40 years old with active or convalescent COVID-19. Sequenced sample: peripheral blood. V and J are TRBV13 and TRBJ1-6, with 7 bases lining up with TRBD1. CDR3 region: CASSSGQNNSPLHF. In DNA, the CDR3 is TGTGCCAGCAGCTCGGGACAGAATAATTCACCCCTCCACTTT.